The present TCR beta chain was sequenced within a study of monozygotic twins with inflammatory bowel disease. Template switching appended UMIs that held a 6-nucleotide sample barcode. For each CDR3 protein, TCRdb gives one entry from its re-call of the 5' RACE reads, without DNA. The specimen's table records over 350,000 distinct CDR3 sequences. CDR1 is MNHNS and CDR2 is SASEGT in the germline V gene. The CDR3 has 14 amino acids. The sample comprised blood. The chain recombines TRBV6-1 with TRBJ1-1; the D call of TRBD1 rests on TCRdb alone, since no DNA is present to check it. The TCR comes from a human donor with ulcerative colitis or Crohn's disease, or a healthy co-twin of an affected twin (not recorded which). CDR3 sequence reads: CASSTGQDDTEAFF.